This is a list of T cell receptor beta chains from one sample in a study of blood T cell repertoires in COVID-19. Using immunoSEQ multiplex PCR, the repertoire was profiled, and TCRdb retains in-frame clones only, with some absent. The table records approximately 280,000 clones, roughly 90% of them present only once. The sample comprised peripheral blood. Receptor source: a woman aged 60-70 years with acute or convalescent COVID-19. Both conserved end residues are trimmed from each CDR3.

j_gene: TRBJ2-3
v_gene: TRBV28
len: 12
CDR3aa: ASSLSTVADTQY

j_gene: TRBJ1-5
v_gene: TRBV6-2/TRBV6-3
len: 11
CDR3aa: ASSYSIQQPQH

j_gene: TRBJ2-7
v_gene: TRBV6-2/TRBV6-3
len: 9
CDR3aa: ASSPLSEQY

j_gene: TRBJ2-1
v_gene: TRBV4-3
len: 14
CDR3aa: ASSQAFAGGQNEQF

j_gene: TRBJ2-7
v_gene: TRBV2
len: 11
CDR3aa: ASSLEQGYEQY

j_gene: TRBJ2-7
v_gene: TRBV19
len: 14
CDR3aa: ASSIDGGISSYEQY

j_gene: TRBJ2-7
v_gene: TRBV7-3
len: 11
CDR3aa: ASSSAAPYEQY

j_gene: TRBJ2-1
v_gene: TRBV23-1
len: 11
CDR3aa: ASSQSRENEQF

j_gene: TRBJ1-5
v_gene: TRBV20-1
len: 12
CDR3aa: SASREESNQPQH

j_gene: TRBJ1-2
v_gene: TRBV25-1
len: 14
CDR3aa: ASSESRIAPGYGYT

j_gene: TRBJ1-2
v_gene: TRBV11-2
len: 16
CDR3aa: ASSSWKEIEKANYGYT

j_gene: TRBJ2-1
v_gene: TRBV13
len: 13
CDR3aa: ASSLSPGTYNEQF

j_gene: TRBJ1-3
v_gene: TRBV24-1
len: 12
CDR3aa: ATSDPGTGNTIY

j_gene: TRBJ2-2
v_gene: TRBV12-2
len: 13
CDR3aa: ASRTTGANTGELF

j_gene: TRBJ2-5
v_gene: TRBV2
len: 14
CDR3aa: ASSGPDRGPGETQY

j_gene: TRBJ2-5
v_gene: TRBV28
len: 14
CDR3aa: ASSSTGVGNQETQY

j_gene: TRBJ2-7
v_gene: TRBV28
len: 17
CDR3aa: ASSSHSRPGTGGSYEQY

j_gene: TRBJ1-4
v_gene: TRBV12-3/TRBV12-4
len: 8
CDR3aa: ASSLQGPF

j_gene: TRBJ1-3
v_gene: TRBV9
len: 13
CDR3aa: ASSVTGSDGNTIY

j_gene: TRBJ2-2
v_gene: TRBV6-5
len: 10
CDR3aa: ATNGGAGELF

j_gene: TRBJ2-5
v_gene: TRBV28
len: 14
CDR3aa: ASNPWPSGAGETQY

j_gene: TRBJ2-1
v_gene: TRBV28
len: 15
CDR3aa: ASSHYFSGDSYNEQF

j_gene: TRBJ2-5
v_gene: TRBV12-3/TRBV12-4
len: 9
CDR3aa: ASSLQETQY

j_gene: TRBJ1-1
v_gene: TRBV7-8
len: 13
CDR3aa: ASSFLGQGGAEAF

j_gene: TRBJ1-1
v_gene: TRBV29-1
len: 11
CDR3aa: SHAGLRGTEAF

j_gene: TRBJ2-7
v_gene: TRBV28
len: 10
CDR3aa: ASQTGAYEQY

j_gene: TRBJ1-3
v_gene: TRBV11-3
len: 15
CDR3aa: ASSLGGGGPSGNTIY

j_gene: TRBJ2-3
v_gene: TRBV11-2
len: 14
CDR3aa: ASSLDFVGEGDTQY